Below, 2 T cell receptor beta chains from the same sample are listed, as sequenced in a study of beta chain features in type 1 diabetes. TCRB transcripts that were expressed got sequenced, as all of the isolated RNA had been reverse transcribed. The method was immunoSEQ multiplex PCR; TCRdb's version includes in-frame clones alone and lacks a portion of them. The profile shows some 900,000 clones, about a sixth of them singletons. The sequenced sample was naive CD4+ T cells from blood. The origin of the receptors is a woman younger than 30 in good health.

CDR3 region: CASSLHRVTEAFF. The CDR3 DNA reads TGTGCCAGCAGCCTCCACAGGGTCACTGAAGCTTTCTTT. The rearrangement joins TRBV7-2 to TRBJ1-1, with D possibly being TRBD1 (6 bases). This CDR3 has 13 amino acids. Germline V lookup: CDR1 SGHTA, CDR2 FQGNSA. V was pared by 5 bases and J by 4 bases, with 11 bases between.

A few counts support this clone. V and J are TRBV27 and TRBJ2-1; the D gene is possibly TRBD1 (5 bases). This CDR3 has 14 amino acids. The ends were cut back, 3 bases at V and 3 bases at J, with 9 bases in the middle. Germline V gives CDR1 MNHEY, CDR2 SMNVEV (reference sequence). CDR3 in amino acids: CASSFVRDYNEQFF. CDR3 in DNA: TGTGCCAGCAGTTTCGTCAGGGACTACAATGAGCAGTTCTTC.